The 25 T cell receptor beta chains presented below share a single source sample, sequenced in a study of cytotoxic CD8 clonotypes in ibrutinib-treated CLL. Clones were read by immunoSEQ multiplex PCR, and TCRdb kept only the in-frame ones, dropping some. The table has around 70,000 clones, about two thirds seen once. The sequencing here drew on PBMCs, taken after 12 months of ibrutinib treatment. These receptors all stem from a human donor with chronic lymphocytic leukemia.

The rearrangement joins TRBV7-3 to TRBJ2-5, with a weak D call TRBD1 (5 bases). The germline V gene encodes CDR1 SGHTA and CDR2 FQGTGA. V was cut by 0 bases and J by 2 bases, with 7 bases left in between. This CDR3 region has 14 residues. DNA of the CDR3: TGTGCCAGCAGCTTAACTGGGGCTCAAGAGACCCAGTACTTC. Translated, it gives CASSLTGAQETQYF.

The chain recombines TRBV20-1 with TRBJ1-4; no clear D gene. The CDR3 spans 10 residues. The germline V gene has CDR1 DFQATT and CDR2 SNEGSKA (reference sequence). CDR3 nucleotides: TGCAGCTGCCAAGGGGAAAAACTGTTTTTT. Translation gives CSCQGEKLFF.

The chain carries TRBV7-2 and TRBJ1-6; 7 bases line up with TRBD1. V shed 5 bases, J shed 14 bases, and the junction held 9 bases outside the gene matches. The CDR3 runs to 13 residues. Germline CDR1 and CDR2: SGHTA and FQGNSA. The CDR3 here is CASSRLQTGALHF. CDR3 nucleotide sequence: TGTGCCAGCAGCCGCTTGCAAACAGGGGCCCTCCACTTT.

The chain is built from TRBV2 and TRBJ1-2; unclear D gene. V gave up 6 bases and J gave up 2 bases, with 13 bases separating them. The CDR3 is 14 amino acids. The V gene's germline CDR1 is SNHLY and CDR2 FYNNEI. The CDR3 coding sequence is TGTGCCAGCAGCGGACCGGCAGAGAACTATGGCTACACCTTC. This translates into CASSGPAENYGYTF.

The V call is TRBV7-9, the J call TRBJ2-2; TRBD1 might be the D (5 bases). Germline CDR1 and CDR2: SEHNR and FQNEAQ (reference sequence). The CDR3 length is 13 residues. Trimming pared 5 bases from V and 4 bases from J, leaving 8 bases between. The CDR3 sequence: CASSRTGTGELFF. The CDR3 DNA sequence: TGTGCCAGCAGCCGTACAGGCACCGGGGAGCTGTTTTTT. The full variable domain, rest sourced from reference TRBV7-9 and TRBJ2-2, is DTGVSQNPRHKITKRGQNVTFRCDPISEHNRLYWYRQTLGQGPEFLTYFQNEAQLEKSRLLSDRFSAERPKGSFSTLEIQRTEQGDSAMYLCASSRTGTGELFFGEGSRLTVL.

The chain uses TRBV18 and TRBJ2-5; tentatively, D is TRBD1 (6 bases). Trimming shortened V by 3 bases and J by 4 bases, and 18 bases separated the two germline ends. CDR1 is KGHSH, CDR2 LQKENI, per germline. The CDR3 has 16 residues. CDR3 nucleotide sequence: TGTGCCAGCTCACCTCAAGGCGCAGGGGTGGGAGAGACCCAGTACTTC. Encoded protein: CASSPQGAGVGETQYF.

The V call is TRBV15, the J call TRBJ1-2; maybe TRBD1 (5 bases). This CDR3 is built from 12 residues. Trimming removed 1 base at V and 6 bases at J, with 6 bases between. Per the germline V gene, CDR1 is LNHNV and CDR2 is YYDKDF (reference sequence). The CDR3 region is CATSRVTDGYTF. CDR3 nucleotide sequence: TGTGCCACCAGCAGAGTGACAGATGGCTACACCTTC.

This clone was counted only a few times. V and J are TRBV9 and TRBJ1-1; the D is unclear. V lost 0 bases to trimming and J lost 5 bases, with 17 bases between them. CDR1 SGDLS and CDR2 YYNGEE come from the germline V gene. This CDR3 is built from 16 residues. DNA for the CDR3: TGTGCCAGCAGCGTAGGTCCGCTGGTAGCAGGAACTGAAGCTTTCTTT. Amino acid sequence: CASSVGPLVAGTEAFF.

V and J are TRBV21-1 and TRBJ1-5; the listed D gene, TRBD1, was not tested against the DNA. TRBV21-1 is tagged as a pseudogene. The CDR3 covers 16 residues. CDR3 bases: TGTGCCAGCAGCAAAGGTGGGACAGGGTACAATCAGCCCCAGCATTTT. Amino acid sequence: CASSKGGTGYNQPQHF.

The chain employs TRBV6-6 and TRBJ2-7; 9 bases agree with TRBD1. The CDR3 spans 15 residues. V shed 0 bases and J 5 bases; nucleotides not matched to a gene: 5. Germline-derived CDR1 and CDR2 are MNHNY and SVGAGI (reference sequence). In DNA, the CDR3 is TGTGCCAGCAGTTACTCCAGGGGACAGGGTCACGAGCAGTACTTC. Its translation: CASSYSRGQGHEQYF.

This clone was found once. This rearrangement joins TRBV19 to TRBJ2-3, with a tentative D call TRBD2 (6 bases). The CDR3 spans 15 residues. V was trimmed by 5 bases and J by 4 bases, leaving 16 bases between them. Per germline, CDR1 LNHDA and CDR2 SQIVND (reference sequence). The chain's CDR3 is CASSAGTRAPDTQYF. The CDR3 DNA follows: TGTGCCAGTAGTGCAGGGACTCGGGCCCCAGATACGCAGTATTTT.

The chain links TRBV15 to TRBJ1-3, with D perhaps matching TRBD1 (6 bases). The CDR3 covers 16 residues. Trimming took 1 base from V and 2 from J, leaving 12 bases between them. Germline loops: CDR1 LNHNV, CDR2 YYDKDF (reference sequence). The CDR3 is CATSRGGGGAGNTIYF. CDR3 bases: TGTGCCACCAGCAGAGGAGGCGGGGGCGCTGGAAACACCATATATTTT. Together with reference TRBV15 and TRBJ1-3, the CDR3 gives the full variable domain: DAMVIQNPRYQVTQFGKPVTLSCSQTLNHNVMYWYQQKSSQAPKLLFHYYDKDFNNEADTPDNFQSRRPNTSFCFLDIRSPGLGDTAMYLCATSRGGGGAGNTIYFGEGSWLTVV.

The chain recombines TRBV30 with TRBJ1-2; maybe TRBD1 (5 bases). This CDR3 contains 11 residues. From germline, CDR1 is GTSNPN and CDR2 SVGIG (reference sequence). Trimming left V 4 bases short and J 13 bases short, with 16 bases between. CDR3 bases: TGTGCCTGGACGGCGGGAGGGGCCCCCACCTTC. It yields the protein CAWTAGGAPTF.

The chain recombines TRBV6-6 with TRBJ1-1; 7 positions match TRBD1. Germline CDR1 MNHNY, CDR2 SVGAGI (reference sequence). The CDR3 runs 14 residues. The V segment lost 8 bases and the J segment 1 base; nucleotides outside the gene matches: 7. The CDR3 DNA reads TGTGCCAGCTTTATGACAGGGCCGAACACTGAAGCTTTCTTT. It specifies CASFMTGPNTEAFF.

In DNA form, the CDR3 reads TGCGCCAGCAGCTTCAACCCAGGGGCCGGATTCTACGAGCAGTACTTC. It encodes CASSFNPGAGFYEQYF. The rearrangement uses TRBV5-1 and TRBJ2-7; D is possibly TRBD1 (6 bases). CDR1 is SGHRS, CDR2 YFSETQ, per germline. The CDR3 is made up of 16 amino acids. Trimming cost V 2 bases and J 3 bases, with 18 bases left between them.

The rearrangement joins TRBV5-1 to TRBJ1-3; no definite D call. V lost 0 bases to trimming and J lost 4 bases, with 14 bases between them. The CDR3 is 16 residues long. In germline, CDR1 is SGHRS, CDR2 YFSETQ. This CDR3 reads CASSLGPPDAGNTIYF. CDR3 nucleotides: TGCGCCAGCAGCTTGGGCCCTCCTGATGCAGGAAACACCATATATTTT.

The chain uses TRBV2 and TRBJ2-1; the D gene is possibly TRBD2 (6 bases). CDR3 length equals 18 residues. The V and J ends lost 3 bases and 8 bases respectively, with 26 bases between them. Germline CDR1 and CDR2: SNHLY and FYNNEI. The CDR3 loop reads CASSDGWRTGVAGDEQFF. The CDR3 coding sequence is TGTGCCAGCAGTGATGGGTGGAGAACGGGGGTGGCGGGCGATGAGCAGTTCTTC. Using reference TRBV2 and TRBJ2-1 for the parts outside the CDR3, the full variable domain is EPEVTQTPSHQVTQMGQEVILRCVPISNHLYFYWYRQILGQKVEFLVSFYNNEISEKSEIFDDQFSVERPDGSNFTLKIRSTKLEDSAMYFCASSDGWRTGVAGDEQFFGPGTRLTVL.

A few counts support this clone. Written as DNA, the CDR3 is TGTGCCAGTACTTTGGACCTAACCTCGGGCTATGGCTACACCTTC. Translated, it gives CASTLDLTSGYGYTF. V is TRBV19 and J is TRBJ1-2; D is uncertain. There are 15 residues in the CDR3. The V gene's germline CDR1 is LNHDA and CDR2 SQIVND (reference sequence). The V end lost 7 bases, the J end lost 4 bases, and 19 bases lay between the germline ends.

CDR3 nucleotides: TGTGCCAGCAGCTTATTGGGACAGGGTTCCTATAATTCACCCCTCCACTTT. This encodes CASSLLGQGSYNSPLHF. The J gene is TRBJ1-6, the V gene TRBV7-9; 9 bases fit TRBD1. V shed 2 bases, J shed 1 base, and the junction held 3 bases outside the gene matches. This CDR3 is built from 17 residues. Germline V gene lookup returns CDR1 SEHNR and CDR2 FQNEAQ (reference sequence). Full variable domain (rest looked up from reference TRBV7-9 and TRBJ1-6): DTGVSQNPRHKITKRGQNVTFRCDPISEHNRLYWYRQTLGQGPEFLTYFQNEAQLEKSRLLSDRFSAERPKGSFSTLEIQRTEQGDSAMYLCASSLLGQGSYNSPLHFGNGTRLTVT.

The chain combines TRBV19 with TRBJ1-5; possible D gene TRBD1, 6 bases. The length of the CDR3 is 13 residues. Germline V gives CDR1 LNHDA, CDR2 SQIVND (reference sequence). Trimming pared 10 bases from V and 0 bases from J, leaving 10 bases between. CDR3 in DNA: TGTGCCACCGCAGGGGATAGCAATCAGCCCCAGCATTTT. Encoded protein: CATAGDSNQPQHF.

This clone is termed medium-sized. The chain recombines TRBV7-3 with TRBJ1-2; D is unclear. Germline assignment: CDR1 SGHTA and CDR2 FQGTGA. The CDR3 extends over 13 amino acids. V dropped 5 bases and J dropped 6 bases, with 13 bases sitting between them. The DNA for the CDR3 is TGTGCCAGCAGCCCCACAGTTCGTGATGGCTACACCTTC. It is translated as CASSPTVRDGYTF.

In this sample, this clone turned up once. V usage is TRBV27 and J usage is TRBJ1-4; tentatively, D is TRBD1 (5 bases). V was shortened by 5 bases and J by 7 bases, with 17 bases between the two germline ends. Germline V CDR1 and CDR2: MNHEY, SMNVEV (reference sequence). There are 15 residues in the CDR3. The CDR3 spells CASSPRWGGFEKLFF. The DNA for the CDR3 is TGTGCCAGCAGTCCACGATGGGGCGGGTTTGAAAAACTGTTTTTT.

The rearrangement joins TRBV7-8 to TRBJ1-1; possibly TRBD1 for D (6 bases). This CDR3 is built from 15 residues. Germline V lookup: CDR1 SGHVS, CDR2 FQNEAQ. V lost 3 bases, J lost 2 bases, and 13 bases lay in between. The CDR3 loop reads CASSFGPRGNTEAFF. Here the CDR3 DNA reads TGTGCCAGCAGCTTCGGTCCCAGGGGAAACACTGAAGCTTTCTTT. Complete variable domain (other parts from reference TRBV7-8 and TRBJ1-1): GAGVSQSPRYKVAKRGQDVALRCDPISGHVSLFWYQQALGQGPEFLTYFQNEAQLDKSGLPSDRFFAERPEGSVSTLKIQRTQQEDSAVYLCASSFGPRGNTEAFFGQGTRLTVV.

V and J are TRBV11-2 and TRBJ1-2, with 10 positions matching TRBD1. V was clipped by 3 bases and J by 4 bases; unmatched bases: 5. Germline V lookup: CDR1 SGHAT, CDR2 FQNNGV. The CDR3 is 15 residues long. DNA for the CDR3: TGTGCCAGCAGCTTGGCGGGACAGGGGAGCTATGGCTACACCTTC. This translates into CASSLAGQGSYGYTF.

The chain uses TRBV25-1 and TRBJ2-5, with 7 bases lining up with TRBD1. This CDR3 comprises 17 residues. Germline V gene lookup returns CDR1 MGHDK and CDR2 SYGVNS. With 3 bases clipped from V and 1 base from J, the junction kept 11 bases outside the gene matches. The CDR3 spells CASSDWSRGTAQETQYF. The CDR3 DNA sequence: TGTGCCAGCAGTGATTGGTCGCGAGGGACAGCCCAAGAGACCCAGTACTTC. Using reference TRBV25-1 and TRBJ2-5 for the parts outside the CDR3, the full variable domain is EADIYQTPRYLVIGTGKKITLECSQTMGHDKMYWYQQDPGMELHLIHYSYGVNSTEKGDLSSESTVSRIRTEHFPLTLESARPSHTSQYLCASSDWSRGTAQETQYFGPGTRLLVL.